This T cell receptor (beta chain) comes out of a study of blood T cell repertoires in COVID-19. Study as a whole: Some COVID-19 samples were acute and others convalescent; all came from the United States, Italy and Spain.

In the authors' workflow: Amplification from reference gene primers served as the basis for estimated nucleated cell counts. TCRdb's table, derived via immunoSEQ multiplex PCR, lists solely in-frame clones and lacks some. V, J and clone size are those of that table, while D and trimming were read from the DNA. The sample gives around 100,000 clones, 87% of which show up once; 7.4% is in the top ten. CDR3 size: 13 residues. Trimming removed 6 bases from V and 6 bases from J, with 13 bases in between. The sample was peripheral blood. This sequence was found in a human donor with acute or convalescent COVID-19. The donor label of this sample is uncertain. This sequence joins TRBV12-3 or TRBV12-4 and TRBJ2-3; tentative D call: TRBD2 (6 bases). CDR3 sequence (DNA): TGTGCCAGCAGCACAACTGCGGGGGATACGCAGTATTTT. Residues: CASSTTAGDTQYF.